A single sample is the source of the 14 T cell receptor beta chains below, sequenced in a study of T cell clonotyping in hematopoietic cell transplantation. TCRdb's table, derived via immunoSEQ multiplex PCR, lists solely in-frame clones and lacks some. Of 5,000 to 5,500 clones in the sample, around 27% were seen once. Sequencing was performed on peripheral blood mononuclear cells, taken 180 days after allogeneic stem cell transplant. These receptor sequences come from a male patient aged 35-50 years who had an allogeneic stem cell transplant from an unrelated donor, so the T cells may come from the graft donor. Some clones in this sample may be carry-over from other donors' samples.

The genes are TRBV30 and TRBJ1-1, with D unclear. The CDR3 contains 11 residues. V was clipped by 3 bases and J by 2 bases, with 4 bases between them. CDR1 GTSNPN and CDR2 SVGIG come from the germline V gene (reference sequence). DNA for the CDR3: TGTGCCTGGAGCACTAACACTGAAGCTTTCTTT. Protein sequence: CAWSTNTEAFF.

The sample holds a few counts of this clone. V gene TRBV5-1 combines with J gene TRBJ1-3, with D possibly matching TRBD1 (6 bases). Germline CDR1 reads SGHRS; CDR2 reads YFSETQ. The V and J ends lost 2 bases and 1 base respectively, with 16 bases between them. The CDR3 has 17 amino acids. In nucleotides, the CDR3 is TGCGCCAGCAGCTTTCTCCCGGGACAAGCTTCTGGAAACACCATATATTTT. It yields the protein CASSFLPGQASGNTIYF.

This chain uses TRBV6-5 with TRBJ2-5; D not certain. Looked up from germline, CDR1 is MNHEY and CDR2 is SVGAGI. The CDR3 spans 12 residues. Trimming cost V 4 bases and J 4 bases, with 7 bases left between them. The CDR3 bases are TGTGCCAGCAGTTCCCTCAGAGAGACCCAGTACTTC. Protein: CASSSLRETQYF.

The chain couples TRBV5-6 to TRBJ2-5; the D is unclear. The germline V and J ends were trimmed by 0 bases and 5 bases, with 11 bases remaining between them. The CDR3 is made up of 14 amino acids. Germline loops: CDR1 SGHDT, CDR2 YYEEEE. This CDR3 reads CASSLVGRLETQYF. Written as DNA, the CDR3 is TGTGCCAGCAGCTTGGTTGGTCGCTTGGAGACCCAGTACTTC.

This clone was recorded a few times. This rearrangement joins TRBV27 to TRBJ2-5; D gene ambiguous. This CDR3 has 14 amino acids. V was clipped by 6 bases and J by 5 bases, with 16 bases between them. CDR1 and CDR2 from the germline V gene are MNHEY and SMNVEV (reference sequence). The CDR3 protein is CASSRFALGETQYF. The CDR3 DNA reads as TGTGCCAGCAGCCGATTCGCCCTGGGGGAGACCCAGTACTTC.

The chain links TRBV30 to TRBJ2-5; TRBD1 might be the D (5 bases). The J call is uncertain, as TRBJ2-7 better fits the DNA end. Germline loops: CDR1 GTSNPN, CDR2 SVGIG (reference sequence). The CDR3 runs to 11 residues. CDR3 sequence: CAWSRQYEQYF. CDR3 DNA sequence: TGTGCCTGGAGTCGACAGTACGAGCAGTACTTC.

This clone was observed a handful of times. This rearrangement joins TRBV7-2 to TRBJ1-2; D gene ambiguous. The germline V and J ends were trimmed by 0 bases and 7 bases, with 9 bases remaining between them. The CDR3 runs 13 residues. The germline V gene encodes CDR1 SGHTA and CDR2 FQGNSA. The DNA for the CDR3 is TGTGCCAGCAGCTTAGCCGGGGAAGGTGGCTACACCTTC. Translated: CASSLAGEGGYTF.

This rearrangement joins TRBV30 to TRBJ1-2; 9 bases agree with TRBD1. The CDR3 runs 14 residues. V was clipped by 0 bases and J by 6 bases; unmatched bases: 5. Germline V lookup: CDR1 GTSNPN, CDR2 SVGIG (reference sequence). DNA for the CDR3: TGTGCCTGGAGTGTACAAGGGACAGGGAATGGCTACACCTTC. Its translation: CAWSVQGTGNGYTF.

Only a few counts were recorded for this clone. The chain's CDR3 is CAWSIGTFNQPQHF. The CDR3 coding sequence is TGTGCCTGGAGTATAGGGACCTTCAATCAGCCCCAGCATTTT. The V call is TRBV30, the J call TRBJ1-5; D perhaps matches TRBD1 (5 bases). The CDR3 loop spans 14 amino acids. The V gene's germline CDR1 is GTSNPN and CDR2 SVGIG (reference sequence). V gave up 2 bases and J gave up 3 bases, with 11 bases separating them.

This clone came up once. The chain recombines TRBV30 with TRBJ1-3; no reliable D call. CDR1 is GTSNPN and CDR2 is SVGIG in the germline V gene (reference sequence). Trimming stripped 0 bases from V and 2 bases from J, with 14 bases between. The CDR3 is 16 amino acids. The CDR3 is CAWSVPPLGPGNTIYF. The CDR3, as DNA: TGTGCCTGGAGTGTTCCCCCTCTGGGTCCTGGAAACACCATATATTTT.

This clone was counted only a few times. One end of the junction does not line up with germline, which may come from a read error. V is TRBV5-4 and J is TRBJ2-7; the D call may be TRBD1 or TRBD2 (5 bases each). The CDR3 spans 13 residues. From germline, CDR1 is SGHNT and CDR2 YYREEE (reference sequence). Here the CDR3 reads CASSLPSRDEQYF. The CDR3 bases are TGTGCCAGCAGTTTGCCCTCTCGGGACGAGCAGTACTTT.

The chain recombines TRBV5-1 with TRBJ2-5; TRBD1 is a possible D gene (5 bases). V was clipped by 0 bases and J by 4 bases, with 10 bases between them. The germline V gene has CDR1 SGHRS and CDR2 YFSETQ. The CDR3 runs 14 residues. The chain's CDR3 is CASSLDAGSETQYF. DNA for the CDR3: TGCGCCAGCAGCTTGGATGCAGGGTCAGAGACCCAGTACTTC.

The chain employs TRBV7-2 and TRBJ2-7; TRBD2 matches 7 bases. Per the germline V gene, CDR1 is SGHTA and CDR2 is FQGNSA. V lost 1 base and J lost 6; bases outside the gene matches: 6. The CDR3 runs 14 residues. CDR3 coding DNA: TGTGCCAGCAGCTTAGGGGGGGGACCCAGCGAGCAGTACTTC. It specifies CASSLGGGPSEQYF.

V and J are TRBV7-2 and TRBJ2-7; D gene uncertain. This CDR3 is 16 amino acids long. V lost 1 base and J 4 bases, leaving 17 bases between the germline ends. Per the germline V gene, CDR1 is SGHTA and CDR2 is FQGNSA. CDR3 in amino acids: CASSLGALIPIYEQYF. CDR3 bases: TGTGCCAGCAGCTTAGGGGCGCTAATACCGATTTACGAGCAGTACTTC.